What follows are 23 T cell receptor beta chains derived from one specimen sequenced in a study of post-analysis software for immune sequencing data. Study-wide results and caveats: Patients used about five TRBV segments, including TRBV5-6, TRBV5-1 and TRBV20-1, more often than controls.

The antigens these receptors bind are not known. The TCR beta cDNA libraries contained unique molecular identifiers. One entry per CDR3 protein results from TCRdb running MiXCR on the PCR reads. Of roughly 410,000 distinct CDR3 sequences in the sample, roughly 30% are singletons; the top ten hold roughly 13%. Sequences were obtained from blood. These receptors came from a girl between 10 and 17 years old with multiple sclerosis.

This clonotype was observed a handful of times. The rearrangement joins TRBV20-1 to TRBJ1-1; 12 bases agree with TRBD1. The ends lost 5 bases at V and 0 bases at J; junction bases unmatched: 7. Germline V CDR1 and CDR2: DFQATT, SNEGSKA (reference sequence). The CDR3 covers 16 residues. The CDR3 sequence: CSAPGTGGIMNTEAFF. DNA for the CDR3: TGCAGTGCTCCCGGGACAGGGGGCATCATGAACACTGAAGCTTTCTTT.

This clonotype appeared many times. The genes are TRBV4-2 and TRBJ2-5; tentatively, D is TRBD1 (6 bases). The CDR3 extends over 15 amino acids. Trimming stripped 1 base from V and 3 bases from J, with 12 bases between. The germline V gene has CDR1 LGHNA and CDR2 YNFKEQ. CDR3 nucleotide sequence: TGTGCCAGCAGCCAAGGGGGGCAGATAGAAGAGACCCAGTACTTC. Translated, it gives CASSQGGQIEETQYF.

The chain recombines TRBV20-1 with TRBJ2-1; weak D call: TRBD2 (5 bases). This CDR3 comprises 14 residues. V was clipped by 0 bases and J by 2 bases, with 8 bases between them. Germline loops: CDR1 DFQATT, CDR2 SNEGSKA (reference sequence). The CDR3 region is CSARDRETYNEQFF. For the CDR3, the DNA is TGCAGTGCTAGAGATAGGGAGACCTACAATGAGCAGTTCTTC.

The chain links TRBV12-3 or TRBV12-4 to TRBJ2-1; the D is unclear. This CDR3 spans 15 amino acids. V lost 2 bases and J lost 3, with 11 bases in between. The CDR3 DNA sequence: TGTGCCAGCAGTTTAACCTGGGCTAACTACAATGAGCAGTTCTTC. This sequence encodes CASSLTWANYNEQFF.

This clonotype was detected ten times or more. The chain uses TRBV7-2 and TRBJ2-7, with 9 bases identical to TRBD1. Germline V gives CDR1 SGHTA, CDR2 FQGNSA. The CDR3 covers 14 residues. J lost 2 bases, V lost 5 bases, and 4 bases had no gene match. Here the CDR3 DNA reads TGTGCCAGCAGCGCAGGACAGGGGACCTACGAGCAGTACTTC. Its translation is CASSAGQGTYEQYF.

The rearrangement joins TRBV7-8 to TRBJ2-1; a possible D gene is TRBD1 (6 bases). This CDR3 comprises 16 residues. V was clipped by 5 bases and J by 5 bases, with 19 bases between them. Germline loops: CDR1 SGHVS, CDR2 FQNEAQ. The CDR3 loop reads CASSPPRTGIHNEQFF. The CDR3 DNA is TGTGCCAGCAGCCCCCCCCGCACAGGGATCCACAATGAGCAGTTCTTC.

As regards this clonotype: A much larger clone differs by one base, so this may be a read error. V is TRBV29-1 and J is TRBJ2-5; D may match TRBD1 or TRBD2 (5 bases each). Germline V gene sequence: CDR1 SQVTM, CDR2 ANQGSEA. V dropped 2 bases and J dropped 9 bases, with 13 bases sitting between them. This CDR3 contains 12 residues. The CDR3 loop reads CSVEFSLGAQYF. The CDR3 DNA is TGCAGCGTTGAATTCTCTCTGGGGGCCCAGTACTTC. Filled out from reference TRBV29-1 and TRBJ2-5, the complete variable domain reads SAVISQKPSRDICQRGTSLTIQCQVDSQVTMMFWYRQQPGQSLTLIATANQGSEATYESGFVIDKFPISRPNLTFSTLTVSNMSPEDSSIYLCSVEFSLGAQYFGPGTRLLVL.

The CDR3 sequence: CATSRSGVDTQYF. The CDR3 DNA is TGTGCCACCAGCAGATCAGGGGTTGATACGCAGTATTTT. J is TRBJ2-3 and V is TRBV15; weak D call: TRBD1 (6 bases). Trimming left V 2 bases short and J 6 bases short, with 9 bases between. The CDR3 runs 13 residues. Per the germline V gene, CDR1 is LNHNV and CDR2 is YYDKDF (reference sequence).

The chain combines TRBV20-1 with TRBJ2-7; possible D gene TRBD1, 6 bases. The CDR3 length is 15 residues. Germline CDR1 and CDR2: DFQATT and SNEGSKA (reference sequence). Trimming took off 0 bases at V and 3 bases at J, with 15 bases between the two ends. CDR3 amino acids: CSARDSRGRSYEQYF. CDR3 sequence (DNA): TGCAGTGCTAGAGATAGCAGGGGCCGGAGCTACGAGCAGTACTTC.

The chain carries TRBV10-3 and TRBJ2-5; 9 bases are a match to TRBD2. J lost 0 bases, V lost 5 bases, and 1 base had no gene match. This CDR3 has 14 residues. The V gene's germline CDR1 is ENHRY and CDR2 SYGVKD. This CDR3 is CAISRTSDQETQYF. CDR3 nucleotide sequence: TGTGCCATCAGTCGGACTAGCGACCAAGAGACCCAGTACTTC.

The V gene is TRBV2, the J gene TRBJ2-1, with 9 bases matching TRBD2. The J call is doubtful: the DNA matches TRBJ2-7 better. The germline V gene has CDR1 SNHLY and CDR2 FYNNEI. This CDR3 has 14 residues. The CDR3 nucleotides read TGTGCCAGCAGTGCGACTAGCGGTTACTACGAGCAGTACTTC. Its translation is CASSATSGYYEQYF.

This rearrangement joins TRBV29-1 to TRBJ2-5; D might be TRBD1 (5 bases). TRBJ2-7 explains the end of the DNA better; the J call may be wrong. CDR3 size: 13 residues. The V gene's germline CDR1 is SQVTM and CDR2 ANQGSEA. The CDR3 region has the DNA TGCAGCGTTAAACGTTCAGGGTCGGACGAGCAGTACTTC. Translation gives CSVKRSGSDEQYF.

The chain has TRBV5-1 and TRBJ1-1, with 8 bases lining up with TRBD1. Trimming took 4 bases from V and 4 from J; bases not matched to a gene: 6. The germline V gene encodes CDR1 SGHRS and CDR2 YFSETQ. The CDR3 has 14 amino acids. CDR3 DNA: TGCGCCAGCAGCCCGGACAGGGAAGGCACTGAAGCTTTCTTT. This translates into CASSPDREGTEAFF.

V usage is TRBV6-5 and J usage is TRBJ2-7, with 9 bases lining up with TRBD1. Germline V gene sequence: CDR1 MNHEY, CDR2 SVGAGI. The V and J ends lost 6 bases and 5 bases, in that order; junction bases with no gene match: 8. This CDR3 has 14 amino acids. The CDR3 DNA reads TGTGCCAGCAGCTTCCGGGACAGGGACCACGAGCAGTACTTC. Its protein product is CASSFRDRDHEQYF.

This chain joins TRBV29-1 and TRBJ2-1, with TRBD1 as a possible D gene (6 bases). Germline CDR1 reads SQVTM; CDR2 reads ANQGSEA. V was cut by 2 bases and J by 9 bases, with 14 bases left in between. This CDR3 has 13 residues. CDR3 protein: CSVESALGGEQFF. The CDR3 bases are TGCAGCGTTGAATCCGCCCTAGGGGGTGAGCAGTTCTTC.

The V and J genes are TRBV5-6 and TRBJ1-6; no clear D. The V and J ends lost 0 bases and 4 bases respectively, with 11 bases between them. The CDR3 is 16 residues long. Germline CDR1 and CDR2: SGHDT and YYEEEE. CDR3 residues: CASSLGRRGYNSPLHF. The CDR3 nucleotides are TGTGCCAGCAGCTTGGGACGTCGGGGTTATAATTCACCCCTCCACTTT.

This clonotype was picked up many times. The rearrangement joins TRBV5-1 to TRBJ2-1, with a weak D call TRBD2 (5 bases). Trimming left V 0 bases short and J 4 bases short, with 8 bases between. Germline CDR1 reads SGHRS; CDR2 reads YFSETQ. The CDR3 spans 14 residues. In DNA, the CDR3 is TGCGCCAGCAGCTTGGTCCTAGCTTACAATGAGCAGTTCTTC. Protein product: CASSLVLAYNEQFF.

This clonotype was seen at least ten times. V gene TRBV20-1 combines with J gene TRBJ2-7; 7 bases match TRBD2. The germline gives CDR1 DFQATT, CDR2 SNEGSKA (reference sequence). The CDR3 spans 14 residues. The V gene end was trimmed by 5 bases and the J gene end by 3 bases; junction bases not matched to a gene: 10. This CDR3 reads CSALPLGGDYEQYF. The CDR3, as DNA: TGCAGTGCTCTCCCCTTGGGGGGGGACTACGAGCAGTACTTC.

This rearrangement joins TRBV4-3 to TRBJ2-7; no reliable D call. The CDR3 extends over 14 amino acids. The germline V gene has CDR1 LGHNA and CDR2 YSLEER. Deletions cut 2 bases from V and 4 bases from J, with 12 bases between. The CDR3 protein is CASSQSIGPYEQYF. In DNA form, the CDR3 reads TGCGCCAGCAGCCAATCAATAGGACCATACGAGCAGTACTTC.

This chain links TRBV4-1 with TRBJ2-5; D not resolved. Germline loops: CDR1 MGHRA, CDR2 YSYEKL. The CDR3 sequence is 13 residues long. Trimming removed 4 bases at V and 1 base at J, with 7 bases between. CDR3 in DNA: TGCGCCAGCAGCCTGCAGGCCCAAGAGACCCAGTACTTC. It codes for CASSLQAQETQYF.

The V and J genes are TRBV6-1 and TRBJ1-6; 9 positions agree with TRBD1. Germline lookup yields CDR1 MNHNS and CDR2 SASEGT. V shed 6 bases, J shed 7 bases, and the junction held 4 bases outside the gene matches. CDR3 length: 14 residues. The CDR3 DNA is TGTGCCAGCAGCGACAGGGGGTGGAATTCACCCCTCCACTTT. Protein product: CASSDRGWNSPLHF.

Only a few counts were recorded for this clonotype. The chain has TRBV6-5 and TRBJ2-3; 10 bases fit TRBD2. Germline CDR1 is MNHEY and CDR2 is SVGAGI. The CDR3 runs 17 residues. J was trimmed by 10 bases and V by 0 bases; bases with no gene match: 13. In DNA, the CDR3 is TGTGCCAGCAGTTACTCGGCCAGCGGGGGGGCCTCTTCACCGCAGTATTTT. This gives the protein CASSYSASGGASSPQYF.

J is TRBJ1-4 and V is TRBV27; D remains ambiguous. CDR3 length equals 14 residues. Trimming pared 4 bases from V and 4 bases from J, leaving 10 bases between. CDR1 and CDR2 from the germline V gene are MNHEY and SMNVEV (reference sequence). CDR3 amino acids: CASSSGRVNEKLFF. In DNA form, the CDR3 reads TGTGCCAGCAGTTCTGGGCGAGTTAATGAAAAACTGTTTTTT.